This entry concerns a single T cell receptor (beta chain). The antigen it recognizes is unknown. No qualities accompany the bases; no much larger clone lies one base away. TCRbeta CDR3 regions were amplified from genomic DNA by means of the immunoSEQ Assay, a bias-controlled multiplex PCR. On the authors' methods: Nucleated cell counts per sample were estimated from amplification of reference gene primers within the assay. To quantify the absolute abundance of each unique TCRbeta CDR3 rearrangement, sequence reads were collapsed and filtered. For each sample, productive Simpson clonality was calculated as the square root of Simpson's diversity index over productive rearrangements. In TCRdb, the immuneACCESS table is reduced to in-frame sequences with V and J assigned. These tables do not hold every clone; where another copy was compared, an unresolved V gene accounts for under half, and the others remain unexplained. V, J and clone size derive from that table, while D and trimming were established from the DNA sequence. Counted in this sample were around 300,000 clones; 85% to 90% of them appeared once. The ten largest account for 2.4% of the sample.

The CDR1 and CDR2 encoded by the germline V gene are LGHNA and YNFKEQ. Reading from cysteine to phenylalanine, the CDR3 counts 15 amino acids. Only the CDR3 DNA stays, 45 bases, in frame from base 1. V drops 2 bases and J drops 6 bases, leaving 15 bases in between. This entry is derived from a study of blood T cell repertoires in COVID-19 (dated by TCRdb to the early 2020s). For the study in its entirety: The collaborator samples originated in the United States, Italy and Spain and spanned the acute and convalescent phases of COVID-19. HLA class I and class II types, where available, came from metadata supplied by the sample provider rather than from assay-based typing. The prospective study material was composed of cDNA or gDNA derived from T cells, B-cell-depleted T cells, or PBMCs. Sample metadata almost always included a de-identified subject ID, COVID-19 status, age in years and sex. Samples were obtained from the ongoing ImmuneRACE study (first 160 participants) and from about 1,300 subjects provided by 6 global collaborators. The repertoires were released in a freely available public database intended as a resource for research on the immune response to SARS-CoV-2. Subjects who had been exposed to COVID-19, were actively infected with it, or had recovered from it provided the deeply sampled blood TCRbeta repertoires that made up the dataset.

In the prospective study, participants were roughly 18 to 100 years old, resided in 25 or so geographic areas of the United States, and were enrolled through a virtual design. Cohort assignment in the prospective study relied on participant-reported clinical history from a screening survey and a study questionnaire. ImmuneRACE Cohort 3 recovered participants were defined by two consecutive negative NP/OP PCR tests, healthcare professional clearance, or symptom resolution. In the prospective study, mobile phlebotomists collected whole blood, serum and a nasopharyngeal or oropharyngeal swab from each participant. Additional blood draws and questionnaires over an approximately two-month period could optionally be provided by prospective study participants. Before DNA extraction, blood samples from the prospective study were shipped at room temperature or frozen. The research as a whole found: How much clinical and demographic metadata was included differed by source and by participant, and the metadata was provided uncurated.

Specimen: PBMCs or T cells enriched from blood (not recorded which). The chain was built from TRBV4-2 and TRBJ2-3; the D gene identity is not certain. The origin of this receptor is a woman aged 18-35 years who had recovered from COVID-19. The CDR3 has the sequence CASSQTQVRRDTQYF. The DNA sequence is TGTGCCAGCAGCCAAACACAAGTACGGCGGGATACGCAGTATTTT.